The 7 T cell receptor beta chains below all came from one sample that was sequenced in a study of regulatory T cells in long-lasting Graves disease. This sample's time point: persistent/refractory GD, antithyroid drugs over 5 years with positive TRAb. The TCR library was made from RNA extracted from PBMCs. To make TCR beta libraries, researchers used iRepertoire HTBI primers and Arm-PCR of CDR3 regions. TCRdb fed the multiplex PCR reads into MiXCR, producing one record per CDR3 protein. Among more than 350,000 distinct CDR3 sequences listed, roughly 23% were seen once. Specimen: peripheral blood mononuclear cells (PBMCs), collected when the disease was refractory, from a patient treated with antithyroid drugs. These receptors came from a female donor with Graves disease.

This clonotype was seen many times. The V gene is TRBV3-1, the J gene TRBJ1-5; D call uncertain. V was cut by 1 base and J by 2 bases, with 9 bases left in between. The germline CDR1 and CDR2 sequences are LGHDT and YNNKEL (reference sequence). The CDR3 consists of 15 residues. The CDR3 reads CASSQGGNGNQPQHF. CDR3 bases: TGTGCCAGCAGCCAAGGAGGTAATGGCAATCAGCCCCAGCATTTT. Filled out from reference TRBV3-1 and TRBJ1-5, the complete variable domain reads DTAVSQTPKYLVTQMGNDKSIKCEQNLGHDTMYWYKQDSKKFLKIMFSYNNKELIINETVPNRFSPKSPDKAHLNLHINSLELGDSAVYFCASSQGGNGNQPQHFGDGTRLSIL.

This clonotype came up many times. V and J are TRBV7-6 and TRBJ1-2, with no clear D. Per germline, CDR1 SGHVS and CDR2 FNYEAQ. The length of the CDR3 is 15 residues. V dropped 5 bases and J dropped 4 bases, with 17 bases sitting between them. CDR3 DNA: TGTGCCAGCAGCCCCGGCCCCGACGTCAGCTATGGCTACACCTTC. Translation: CASSPGPDVSYGYTF. The full variable domain, with the rest looked up from reference TRBV7-6 and TRBJ1-2, is GAGVSQSPRYKVTKRGQDVALRCDPISGHVSLYWYRQALGQGPEFLTYFNYEAQQDKSGLPNDRFSAERPEGSISTLTIQRTEQRDSAMYRCASSPGPDVSYGYTFGSGTRLTVV.

As to this clonotype: Being one base from a much bigger clone, this may be a read error. The genes are TRBV29-1 and TRBJ2-7; D is possibly TRBD1 or TRBD2 (5 bases each). The CDR3 has 12 amino acids. V lost 5 bases to trimming and J lost 6 bases, with 14 bases between them. Germline CDR1 and CDR2: SQVTM and ANQGSEA. The CDR3 DNA sequence: TGCAGCGTTAGCGTCAGGGAGATCGAGCAGTACTTC. Translated: CSVSVREIEQYF.

This clonotype was counted ten times or more. The chain employs TRBV28 and TRBJ2-7; D may be TRBD2 (6 bases). CDR1 MDHEN and CDR2 SYDVKM come from the germline V gene. Trimming removed 5 bases from V and 2 bases from J, with 13 bases in between. This CDR3 comprises 14 residues. This chain's CDR3 is CASSLRGSPYEQYF. The CDR3 bases are TGTGCCAGCAGTCTCCGGGGGTCCCCCTACGAGCAGTACTTC.

The chain recombines TRBV4-2 with TRBJ1-1; TRBD1 is a possible D gene (5 bases). Germline V gives CDR1 LGHNA, CDR2 YNFKEQ. V dropped 0 bases and J dropped 1 base, with 9 bases sitting between them. The length of the CDR3 is 15 residues. This CDR3 reads CASSQEGVANTEAFF. The CDR3 DNA sequence: TGTGCCAGCAGCCAAGAAGGGGTTGCGAACACTGAAGCTTTCTTT.

This chain links TRBV9 with TRBJ1-1, with TRBD1 matching 7 bases. The CDR3 runs to 15 residues. Germline assignment: CDR1 SGDLS and CDR2 YYNGEE. The ends lost 0 bases at V and 4 bases at J; junction bases unmatched: 6. The DNA of the CDR3 is TGTGCCAGCAGCGTAGGAGGTTCAGGGGGCACTGAAGCTTTCTTT. As protein: CASSVGGSGGTEAFF. The full variable domain, its missing parts supplied by reference TRBV9 and TRBJ1-1, is DSGVTQTPKHLITATGQRVTLRCSPRSGDLSVYWYQQSLDQGLQFLIQYYNGEERAKGNILERFSAQQFPDLHSELNLSSLELGDSALYFCASSVGGSGGTEAFFGQGTRLTVV.

Here the CDR3 DNA reads TGTGCCAGCAGTTTGGTCGGGGGACAGGGACCTAGCGGGACTTACAATGAGCAGTTCTTC. It translates to CASSLVGGQGPSGTYNEQFF. V is TRBV28 and J is TRBJ2-1; D is tentatively TRBD1 or TRBD2 (9 bases each). The V gene's germline CDR1 is MDHEN and CDR2 SYDVKM. Trimming removed 3 bases from V and 4 bases from J, with 28 bases in between. The CDR3 contains 20 residues. Filled out from reference TRBV28 and TRBJ2-1, the complete variable domain reads DVKVTQSSRYLVKRTGEKVFLECVQDMDHENMFWYRQDPGLGLRLIYFSYDVKMKEKGDIPEGYSVSREKKERFSLILESASTNQTSMYLCASSLVGGQGPSGTYNEQFFGPGTRLTVL.